The 13 T cell receptor beta chains given below trace back to one sample, sequenced in a study of shared clonotypes between healthy human individuals. Method: immunoSEQ multiplex PCR; TCRdb's copy keeps in-frame clones and lacks some. The table has approximately 980,000 clones, 60% to 85% seen once. The sequencing input was memory CD4+ T cells sorted from blood. This sample's subset: CD45RA-negative fraction. The receptors originated from a man between 18 and 29 years old in good health.

This clone was counted only a few times. The chain is built from TRBV5-1 and TRBJ1-2; D not resolved. This CDR3 is built from 14 residues. Germline V gene data show CDR1 as SGHRS and CDR2 as YFSETQ. Trimming took off 1 base at V and 3 bases at J, with 10 bases between the two ends. CDR3 residues: CASSLRFGDYGYTF. CDR3 coding DNA: TGCGCCAGCAGCTTGAGGTTTGGAGACTATGGCTACACCTTC.

The chain combines TRBV21-1 with TRBJ2-7; the table assigns TRBD2, which was not confirmed against the DNA. TRBV21-1 has pseudogene status. CDR3 size: 13 residues. DNA of the CDR3: TGTGCCAGCAGCAAAGGGCCGGAGCCGGGGCAGTACTTC. Translating gives CASSKGPEPGQYF.

In this sample, this clone turned up once. The chain combines TRBV7-6 with TRBJ1-6; 10 positions agree with TRBD1. The V gene's germline CDR1 is SGHVS and CDR2 FNYEAQ. The J segment lost 10 bases and the V segment lost 3 bases, leaving 6 bases of the junction unmatched. The CDR3 is 15 amino acids. The CDR3 loop is CASSLTGGEGSPLHF. The DNA of the CDR3 is TGTGCCAGCAGCTTGACAGGGGGCGAGGGGTCACCCCTCCACTTT. The whole variable domain, remainder taken from reference TRBV7-6 and TRBJ1-6, is GAGVSQSPRYKVTKRGQDVALRCDPISGHVSLYWYRQALGQGPEFLTYFNYEAQQDKSGLPNDRFSAERPEGSISTLTIQRTEQRDSAMYRCASSLTGGEGSPLHFGNGTRLTVT.

The chain joins TRBV4-3 to TRBJ2-2; D might be TRBD2 (5 bases). This CDR3 is built from 16 residues. Trimming took off 0 bases at V and 5 bases at J, with 13 bases between the two ends. Germline V gene lookup returns CDR1 LGHNA and CDR2 YSLEER. The CDR3 coding sequence is TGCGCCAGCAGCCAAGATTACCTAGCTTTGACCGGGGAGCTGTTTTTT. The encoded protein is CASSQDYLALTGELFF.

The chain carries TRBV5-1 and TRBJ2-7; D unresolved. This CDR3 contains 14 residues. V was trimmed by 5 bases and J by 7 bases, leaving 19 bases between them. The germline V gene has CDR1 SGHRS and CDR2 YFSETQ. CDR3 in amino acids: CASRRTPETVEQYF. The CDR3 DNA reads TGCGCCAGCAGGCGGACGCCAGAGACGGTAGAGCAGTACTTC.

The chain employs TRBV9 and TRBJ2-5; D ambiguous. This CDR3 contains 14 residues. Germline V gene sequence: CDR1 SGDLS, CDR2 YYNGEE. The V gene lost 5 bases and the J gene lost 5 bases, with 16 bases spanning the gap. The CDR3 DNA is TGTGCCAGCAGTAGCCAAAGGGAACGTGAGACCCAGTACTTC. The encoded protein is CASSSQRERETQYF.

In this sample, this clone turned up once. The chain links TRBV5-5 to TRBJ2-7; no clear D gene. The germline CDR1 and CDR2 sequences are SGHKS and YYEKEE (reference sequence). There are 12 residues in the CDR3. With 1 base removed from V and 3 bases from J, the gap between germline ends came to 5 bases. CDR3 in DNA: TGTGCCAGCAGCTTGAATGGCTACGAGCAGTACTTC. This codes for CASSLNGYEQYF.

With respect to this clone: A junction end diverges from the germline sequence, so it may reflect a read error. The CDR3 region is CASSRTAQYEQYF. CDR3 coding DNA: TGCGCCAGCAGCAGGACAGCCCAGTACGAACAGTACTTC. This chain connects TRBV5-1 to TRBJ2-7, with D perhaps matching TRBD1 (6 bases). The CDR3 is made up of 13 amino acids. The germline V gene has CDR1 SGHRS and CDR2 YFSETQ. Drawing the rest from reference TRBV5-1 and TRBJ2-7, the complete variable domain is KAGVTQTPRYLIKTRGQQVTLSCSPISGHRSVSWYQQTPGQGLQFLFEYFSETQRNKGNFPGRFSGRQFSNSRSEMNVSTLELGDSALYLCASSRTAQYEQYFGPGTRLTVT.

This clone came up once. This rearrangement joins TRBV28 to TRBJ1-1; D is unresolved. The CDR3 runs to 13 residues. Germline-derived CDR1 and CDR2 are MDHEN and SYDVKM. The V end was cut by 2 bases, the J end by 7 bases, with 11 bases between. The CDR3 nucleotides read TGTGCCAGCAGTTTAATTAAGGGTCTTGAAGCTTTCTTT. This codes for CASSLIKGLEAFF.

The chain carries TRBV28 and TRBJ1-4; TRBD1 matches at 7 bases. Per germline, CDR1 MDHEN and CDR2 SYDVKM. This CDR3 spans 15 amino acids. With V trimmed by 6 bases and J by 3 bases, 7 bases remained unmatched. In DNA form, the CDR3 reads TGTGCCAGCAGAACATACAGGGGTTCTAATGAAAAACTGTTTTTT. This codes for CASRTYRGSNEKLFF.

As to this clone: Other DNA sequences in the sample encode the same CDR3. The genes are TRBV9 and TRBJ1-3; D unclear. With 0 bases removed from V and 1 base from J, the gap between germline ends came to 11 bases. The CDR3 contains 16 residues. Germline CDR1 SGDLS, CDR2 YYNGEE. In DNA form, the CDR3 reads TGTGCCAGCAGCGTAGGGGAGGGCTCTTCTGGAAACACCATATATTTT. As protein: CASSVGEGSSGNTIYF.

The chain employs TRBV7-2 and TRBJ2-3; D gene ambiguous. The germline gives CDR1 SGHTA, CDR2 FQGNSA. The germline V and J ends were trimmed by 3 bases and 2 bases, with 6 bases remaining between them. The CDR3 covers 13 residues. The CDR3 spells CASSFANTDTQYF. The CDR3 DNA reads as TGTGCCAGCAGCTTTGCCAACACAGATACGCAGTATTTT. Full variable domain (missing parts from reference TRBV7-2 and TRBJ2-3): GAGVSQSPSNKVTEKGKDVELRCDPISGHTALYWYRQSLGQGLEFLIYFQGNSAPDKSGLPSDRFSAERTGGSVSTLTIQRTQQEDSAVYLCASSFANTDTQYFGPGTRLTVL.

Here the CDR3 DNA reads TGTGCCAGCTCAGAATCATATGCCTACGAGCAGTACTTC. Protein: CASSESYAYEQYF. The chain has TRBV6-1 and TRBJ2-7; D unresolved. CDR1 and CDR2 from the germline V gene are MNHNS and SASEGT. This CDR3 contains 13 residues. Between the trimmed V and J ends, which lost 8 bases and 2 bases, there was a span of 13 bases.